Presented here are 29 T cell receptor beta chains from one specimen sequenced in a study of shared clonotypes between healthy human individuals. Produced via immunoSEQ multiplex PCR; TCRdb's table is partial and in-frame only. The profile shows 1.4 million to 1.5 million clones, about 96% of them singletons. Specimen: naive CD4+ T cells sorted from blood. Sample subset: CD45RA+ positively selected. All receptors derive from a man aged 30 to 45 in good health.

This clone was observed a single time. The chain combines TRBV10-3 with TRBJ1-2; D gene unclear. Germline-derived CDR1 and CDR2 are ENHRY and SYGVKD. The V end lost 8 bases, the J end lost 8 bases, and 15 bases lay between the germline ends. The CDR3 is 12 amino acids. The CDR3 coding sequence is TGTGCCATCGTTGAGTCCGGAGAGGGCTACACCTTC. Encoded protein: CAIVESGEGYTF.

V usage is TRBV19 and J usage is TRBJ1-3; 7 bases line up with TRBD1. After removal of 7 bases from V and 4 bases from J, the junction contained 7 bases not matched to a gene. The CDR3 is 14 amino acids. CDR1 LNHDA and CDR2 SQIVND come from the germline V gene (reference sequence). The CDR3 DNA reads as TGTGCCAGTAATCGAGGGGGCGCCGGAAACACCATATATTTT. Protein: CASNRGGAGNTIYF.

The chain uses TRBV4-1 and TRBJ1-1; 8 positions agree with TRBD1. Germline lookup yields CDR1 MGHRA and CDR2 YSYEKL. V dropped 6 bases and J dropped 5; count of bases not matched to a gene: 8. This CDR3 spans 14 amino acids. The CDR3 nucleotides read TGCGCCAGCAGGAGTAGGACAGGGAAAACTGAAGCTTTCTTT. It codes for CASRSRTGKTEAFF.

J is TRBJ2-7 and V is TRBV7-8; D is ambiguous. Trimming shortened V by 1 base and J by 3 bases, and 10 bases separated the two germline ends. In germline, CDR1 is SGHVS, CDR2 FQNEAQ. This CDR3 has 14 residues. CDR3 amino acids: CASSLGTQNYEQYF. In nucleotides, the CDR3 is TGTGCCAGCAGCTTAGGGACCCAGAACTACGAGCAGTACTTC.

The rearrangement joins TRBV18 to TRBJ2-2; maybe TRBD1 (6 bases). V lost 5 bases and J lost 2, with 9 bases in between. Germline V gives CDR1 KGHSH, CDR2 LQKENI. CDR3 size: 14 residues. This chain's CDR3 is CASSEDRNTGELFF. The CDR3, as DNA: TGTGCCAGCTCAGAGGACAGAAACACCGGGGAGCTGTTTTTT.

The rearrangement uses TRBV21-1 and TRBJ2-1; the table's D call, TRBD1, was not checked against the DNA. TRBV21-1 is a recognized pseudogene. The CDR3 is 18 residues long. The chain's CDR3 is CASSTPGQGNPFHNEQFF. The CDR3 DNA reads TGTGCCAGCAGCACCCCGGGACAGGGGAACCCCTTCCACAATGAGCAGTTCTTC.

V and J are TRBV9 and TRBJ2-2; either TRBD1 or TRBD2 may supply D (5 bases each). Per germline, CDR1 SGDLS and CDR2 YYNGEE. The CDR3 is 14 residues long. V lost 3 bases and J lost 3, with 9 bases in between. The chain's CDR3 is CASSEGRYTGELFF. CDR3 sequence (DNA): TGTGCCAGCAGCGAGGGACGGTACACCGGGGAGCTGTTTTTT. Variable domain in full (rest from reference TRBV9 and TRBJ2-2): DSGVTQTPKHLITATGQRVTLRCSPRSGDLSVYWYQQSLDQGLQFLIQYYNGEERAKGNILERFSAQQFPDLHSELNLSSLELGDSALYFCASSEGRYTGELFFGEGSRLTVL.

The V gene is TRBV2, the J gene TRBJ2-1, with 7 bases fitting TRBD1. This CDR3 is 13 amino acids long. Unmatched junction bases numbered 5, after V lost 6 bases and J lost 6 bases. Germline-derived CDR1 and CDR2 are SNHLY and FYNNEI. CDR3 nucleotide sequence: TGTGCCAGCAGAGAGGGGACAGCCAATGAGCAGTTCTTC. As protein: CASREGTANEQFF.

The chain uses TRBV19 and TRBJ2-7, with 7 bases fitting TRBD2. The CDR3 length is 16 residues. The germline CDR1 and CDR2 sequences are LNHDA and SQIVND (reference sequence). V shed 5 bases, J shed 3 bases, and the junction held 13 bases outside the gene matches. CDR3 in amino acids: CASSANPGGSLYEQYF. The CDR3 bases are TGTGCCAGTAGTGCCAATCCCGGCGGGAGTCTCTACGAGCAGTACTTC. Full variable domain (remainder filled in from reference TRBV19 and TRBJ2-7): DGGITQSPKYLFRKEGQNVTLSCEQNLNHDAMYWYRQDPGQGLRLIYYSQIVNDFQKGDIAEGYSVSREKKESFPLTVTSAQKNPTAFYLCASSANPGGSLYEQYFGPGTRLTVT.

A single count supports this clone. The chain couples TRBV19 to TRBJ2-7, with 7 bases aligning to TRBD1. The CDR3 runs to 11 residues. Trimming took 6 bases from V and 6 from J; bases not matched to a gene: 2. The germline gives CDR1 LNHDA, CDR2 SQIVND (reference sequence). The CDR3 DNA reads as TGTGCCAGTAGCAGGGGGTCCGAGCAGTACTTC. Protein sequence: CASSRGSEQYF.

The count of this clone is one. The chain carries TRBV11-2 and TRBJ2-2; TRBD2 aligns across 11 bases. Germline CDR1 and CDR2: SGHAT and FQNNGV. Unmatched junction bases numbered 4, after V lost 0 bases and J lost 1 base. The CDR3 spans 18 residues. Here the CDR3 reads CASSLDPLAGGNTGELFF. CDR3 DNA: TGTGCCAGCAGCTTAGATCCCCTAGCGGGAGGGAACACCGGGGAGCTGTTTTTT.

The chain is built from TRBV4-3 and TRBJ2-1; 9 bases are shared with TRBD2. J was trimmed by 15 bases and V by 0 bases; bases with no gene match: 15. The CDR3 totals 16 residues. Germline loops: CDR1 LGHNA, CDR2 YSLEER. The CDR3 DNA follows: TGCGCCAGCAGCCAAGATCCCGGGATAGCGGGAGCAAGTCGGTTCTTC. Translating it yields CASSQDPGIAGASRFF.

The chain combines TRBV5-1 with TRBJ1-4; D may be TRBD1 (5 bases). The CDR3 has 15 amino acids. The germline gives CDR1 SGHRS, CDR2 YFSETQ. Trimming pared 4 bases from V and 4 bases from J, leaving 14 bases between. CDR3 sequence: CASSPQGASNEKLFF. For the CDR3, the DNA is TGCGCCAGCAGCCCGCAAGGGGCCAGTAATGAAAAACTGTTTTTT.

The chain recombines TRBV27 with TRBJ1-1, with TRBD1 identical over 8 bases. J gave up 7 bases and V 7 bases, and 2 bases lay outside the gene matches. The CDR3 runs to 11 residues. The germline CDR1 and CDR2 sequences are MNHEY and SMNVEV (reference sequence). CDR3 loop: CASTGTGEAFF. CDR3 nucleotide sequence: TGTGCCAGCACCGGGACAGGTGAAGCTTTCTTT.

This chain uses TRBV5-6 with TRBJ2-3; D not certain. The CDR3 contains 14 residues. V was clipped by 4 bases and J by 6 bases, with 15 bases between them. CDR1 and CDR2 (germline): SGHDT, YYEEEE. The CDR3 protein is CASSPITLRDTQYF. In DNA, the CDR3 is TGTGCCAGCAGCCCAATCACCTTGAGGGATACGCAGTATTTT. The entire variable domain, with the rest obtained from reference TRBV5-6 and TRBJ2-3, is as follows: DAGVTQSPTHLIKTRGQQVTLRCSPKSGHDTVSWYQQALGQGPQFIFQYYEEEERQRGNFPDRFSGHQFPNYSSELNVNALLLGDSALYLCASSPITLRDTQYFGPGTRLTVL.

The rearrangement uses TRBV5-1 and TRBJ2-6; D gene uncertain. The V end lost 1 base, the J end lost 0 bases, and 5 bases lay between the germline ends. The germline CDR1 and CDR2 sequences are SGHRS and YFSETQ. The CDR3 length is 15 residues. CDR3 in amino acids: CASSLTDSGANVLTF. The CDR3 nucleotides read TGCGCCAGCAGCTTGACAGACTCTGGGGCCAACGTCCTGACTTTC.

V gene TRBV5-6 combines with J gene TRBJ2-5; D could derive from TRBD1 or TRBD2 (5 bases each). The CDR3 loop spans 14 amino acids. V was pared by 1 base and J by 4 bases, with 11 bases between. Germline CDR1 and CDR2: SGHDT and YYEEEE. The CDR3 DNA reads TGTGCCAGCAGCTTGTCGGGAAGGGGAGAGACCCAGTACTTC. Translated, it gives CASSLSGRGETQYF.

This clone was detected only once. The V gene is TRBV7-2, the J gene TRBJ1-1, with 9 bases lining up with TRBD1. Germline V lookup: CDR1 SGHTA, CDR2 FQGNSA. V was clipped by 5 bases and J by 4 bases; unmatched bases: 14. The CDR3 has 17 residues. CDR3 loop: CASSGTGFSVWGTEAFF. DNA for the CDR3: TGTGCCAGCAGCGGGACAGGGTTTTCGGTATGGGGCACTGAAGCTTTCTTT.

The CDR3 nucleotides read TGCGCCAGCAGCTTGGTTCAGGGGGATGGGACCCAGTACTTC. It is translated as CASSLVQGDGTQYF. This rearrangement joins TRBV5-1 to TRBJ2-5; 7 nucleotides match TRBD1. Germline loops: CDR1 SGHRS, CDR2 YFSETQ. J was trimmed by 7 bases and V by 0 bases; bases with no gene match: 6. The CDR3 covers 14 residues.

The CDR3 spells CATSRVPDNEQFF. The DNA of the CDR3 is TGTGCCACCAGCAGAGTTCCAGACAATGAGCAGTTCTTC. The gene calls are TRBV15 and TRBJ2-1; D is ambiguous. The V end was cut by 1 base, the J end by 5 bases, with 6 bases between. CDR1 is LNHNV and CDR2 is YYDKDF in the germline V gene (reference sequence). The CDR3 is 13 residues long.

The chain couples TRBV18 to TRBJ2-2; D remains unclear. V lost 1 base, J lost 4 bases, and 13 bases lay in between. Germline V gene sequence: CDR1 KGHSH, CDR2 LQKENI. The CDR3 loop spans 16 amino acids. CDR3 loop: CASSPLMASTTGELFF. The DNA of the CDR3 is TGTGCCAGCTCACCACTGATGGCGTCTACCACCGGGGAGCTGTTTTTT.

V and J are TRBV18 and TRBJ2-7; 8 bases are shared with TRBD1. CDR3 length equals 15 residues. V dropped 4 bases and J dropped 2; count of bases not matched to a gene: 7. CDR1 is KGHSH and CDR2 is LQKENI in the germline V gene. The CDR3 DNA follows: TGTGCCAGCTCACAGGGGACAGGAGGGGCCTACGAGCAGTACTTC. This encodes CASSQGTGGAYEQYF.

CDR3 region: CASSDAGTGGVYGYTF. The DNA of the CDR3 is TGTGCCAGCAGTGATGCCGGGACAGGGGGTGTCTATGGCTACACCTTC. The chain combines TRBV25-1 with TRBJ1-2, with 11 bases lining up with TRBD1. V gave up 3 bases and J gave up 4 bases; unmatched junction bases: 7. Germline V gene data show CDR1 as MGHDK and CDR2 as SYGVNS. There are 16 residues in the CDR3.

Note on this clone: The same CDR3 is also encoded by other DNA sequences in this sample. The J gene is TRBJ1-2, the V gene TRBV6-5, with D hard to call. The germline CDR1 and CDR2 sequences are MNHEY and SVGAGI. Trimming shortened V by 0 bases and J by 3 bases, and 5 bases separated the two germline ends. The CDR3 spans 13 residues. This CDR3 is CASSYSTDYGYTF. As DNA, the CDR3 is TGTGCCAGCAGTTACTCGACGGACTATGGCTACACCTTC.

The chain joins TRBV6-1 to TRBJ2-1; D is possibly TRBD1 (5 bases). Germline CDR1 is MNHNS and CDR2 is SASEGT. V lost 3 bases, J lost 7 bases, and 16 bases lay in between. CDR3 length: 15 amino acids. The CDR3: CASSDRARVGNEQFF. The CDR3, as DNA: TGTGCCAGCAGTGACAGGGCCAGGGTTGGGAATGAGCAGTTCTTC.

The rearrangement links TRBV15 to TRBJ2-7; no firm D call. V was clipped by 0 bases and J by 7 bases, with 16 bases between them. The CDR3 consists of 15 residues. The germline V gene has CDR1 LNHNV and CDR2 YYDKDF (reference sequence). The CDR3 is CATSREAQALREQYF. The CDR3 DNA reads as TGTGCCACCAGCAGAGAGGCCCAGGCCCTACGTGAGCAGTACTTC.

This clone was detected only once. V gene TRBV14 combines with J gene TRBJ2-7, with D possibly TRBD1 on 5 matching bases. Trimming shortened V by 6 bases and J by 7 bases, and 13 bases separated the two germline ends. Germline V gene sequence: CDR1 SGHDN, CDR2 FVKESK. This CDR3 comprises 12 residues. CDR3 loop: CASRPGSGEQYF. The CDR3 nucleotides are TGTGCCAGCAGGCCAGGGTCCGGAGAGCAGTACTTC.

The chain has TRBV5-4 and TRBJ2-2; TRBD2 agrees at 8 bases. Trimming removed 4 bases from V and 6 bases from J; junction bases left unmatched: 11. This CDR3 has 16 amino acids. The germline V gene has CDR1 SGHNT and CDR2 YYREEE (reference sequence). The CDR3 sequence: CASSPIPGLVSGELFF. CDR3 nucleotide sequence: TGTGCCAGCAGCCCTATACCGGGACTAGTTTCCGGGGAGCTGTTTTTT.

The V and J genes are TRBV18 and TRBJ2-2; 7 bases are shared with TRBD1. CDR3 length: 15 residues. Germline-derived CDR1 and CDR2 are KGHSH and LQKENI. V lost 11 bases to trimming and J lost 1 base; unmatched junction nucleotides: 10. The CDR3 sequence: CAGLGDRQNTGELFF. The CDR3 bases are TGTGCCGGCCTAGGGGACAGACAGAACACCGGGGAGCTGTTTTTT. The entire variable domain, with the rest obtained from reference TRBV18 and TRBJ2-2, is as follows: NAGVMQNPRHLVRRRGQEARLRCSPMKGHSHVYWYRQLPEEGLKFMVYLQKENIIDESGMPKERFSAEFPKEGPSILRIQQVVRGDSAAYFCAGLGDRQNTGELFFGEGSRLTVL.